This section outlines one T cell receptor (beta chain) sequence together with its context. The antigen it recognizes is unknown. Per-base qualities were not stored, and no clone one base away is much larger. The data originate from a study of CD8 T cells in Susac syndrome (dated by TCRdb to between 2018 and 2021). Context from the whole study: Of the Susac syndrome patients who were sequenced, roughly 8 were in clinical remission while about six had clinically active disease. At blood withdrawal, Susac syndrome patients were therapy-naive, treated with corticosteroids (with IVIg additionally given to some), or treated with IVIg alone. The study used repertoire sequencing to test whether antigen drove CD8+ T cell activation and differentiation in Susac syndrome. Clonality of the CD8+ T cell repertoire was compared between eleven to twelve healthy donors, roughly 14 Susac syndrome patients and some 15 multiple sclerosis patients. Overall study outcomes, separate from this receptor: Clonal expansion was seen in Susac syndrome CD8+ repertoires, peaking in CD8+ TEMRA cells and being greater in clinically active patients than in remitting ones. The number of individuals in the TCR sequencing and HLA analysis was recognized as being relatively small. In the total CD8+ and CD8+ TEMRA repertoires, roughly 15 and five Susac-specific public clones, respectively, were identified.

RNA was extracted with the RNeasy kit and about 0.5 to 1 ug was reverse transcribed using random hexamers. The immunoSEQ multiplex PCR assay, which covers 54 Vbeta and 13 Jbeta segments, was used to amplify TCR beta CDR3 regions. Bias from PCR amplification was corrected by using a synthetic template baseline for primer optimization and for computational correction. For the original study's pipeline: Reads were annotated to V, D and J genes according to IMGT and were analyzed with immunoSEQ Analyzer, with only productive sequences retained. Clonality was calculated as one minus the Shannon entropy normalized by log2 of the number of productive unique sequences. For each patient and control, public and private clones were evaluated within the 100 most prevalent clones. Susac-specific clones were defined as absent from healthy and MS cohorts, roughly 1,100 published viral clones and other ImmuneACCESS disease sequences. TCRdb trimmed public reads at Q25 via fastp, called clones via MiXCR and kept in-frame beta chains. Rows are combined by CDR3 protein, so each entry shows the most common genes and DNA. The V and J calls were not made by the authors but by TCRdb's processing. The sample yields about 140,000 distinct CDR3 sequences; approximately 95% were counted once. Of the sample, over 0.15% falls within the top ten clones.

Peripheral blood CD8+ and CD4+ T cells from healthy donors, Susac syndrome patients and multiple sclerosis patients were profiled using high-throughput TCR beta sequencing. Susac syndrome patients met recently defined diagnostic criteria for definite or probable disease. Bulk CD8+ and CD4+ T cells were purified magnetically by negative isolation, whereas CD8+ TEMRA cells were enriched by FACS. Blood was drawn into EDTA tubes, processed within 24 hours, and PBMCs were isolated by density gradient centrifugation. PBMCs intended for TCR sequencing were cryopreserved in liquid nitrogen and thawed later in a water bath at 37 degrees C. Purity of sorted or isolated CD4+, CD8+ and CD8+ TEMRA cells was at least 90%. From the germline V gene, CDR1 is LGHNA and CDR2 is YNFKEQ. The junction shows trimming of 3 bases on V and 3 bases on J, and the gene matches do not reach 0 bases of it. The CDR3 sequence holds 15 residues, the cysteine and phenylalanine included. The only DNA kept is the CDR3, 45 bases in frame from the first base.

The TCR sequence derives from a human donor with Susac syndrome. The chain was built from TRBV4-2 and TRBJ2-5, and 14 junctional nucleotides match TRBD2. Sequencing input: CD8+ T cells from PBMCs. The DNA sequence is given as TGTGCCAGCAGCCAGACTAGCGGGGGGGAAGAGACCCAGTACTTC. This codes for CASSQTSGGEETQYF.